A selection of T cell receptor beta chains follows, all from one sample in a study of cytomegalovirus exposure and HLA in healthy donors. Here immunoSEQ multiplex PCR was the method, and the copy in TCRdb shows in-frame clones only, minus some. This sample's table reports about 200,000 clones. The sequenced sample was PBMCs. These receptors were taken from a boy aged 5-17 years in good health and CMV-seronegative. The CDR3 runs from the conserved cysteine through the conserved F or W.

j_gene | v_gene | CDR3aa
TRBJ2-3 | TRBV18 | CASSLPGQGGDTQYF
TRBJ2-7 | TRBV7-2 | CASSPNGLHGKQYF
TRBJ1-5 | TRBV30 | CAWSQGSNQPQHF
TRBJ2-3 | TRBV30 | CAWSVRRNLDTQYF
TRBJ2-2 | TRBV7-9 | CASRGGTSGPNTGELFF
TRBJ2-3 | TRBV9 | CASSVAGGITDTQYF
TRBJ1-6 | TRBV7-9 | CASSLVGDSPLHF
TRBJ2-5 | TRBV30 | CAWSVLAGGPETQYF
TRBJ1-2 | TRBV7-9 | CASGSHRAGVYGYTF
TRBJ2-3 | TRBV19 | CASSPVIIRRDSSTDTQYF
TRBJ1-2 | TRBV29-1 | CSVDRTGSGYTF
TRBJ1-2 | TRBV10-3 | CAISERTGAGGYTF
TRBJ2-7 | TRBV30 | CAWSVASGAYEQYF
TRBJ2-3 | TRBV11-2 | CASSLDGSGKTSDTQYF
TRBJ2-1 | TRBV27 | CASSFGRGAAYNEQFF
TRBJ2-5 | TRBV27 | CASSSRGGGPGETQYF
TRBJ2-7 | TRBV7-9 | CASSSRDRGRWEQYF
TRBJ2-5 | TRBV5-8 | CASSAGRKETQYF
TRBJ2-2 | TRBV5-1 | CASRISVPNTGELFF
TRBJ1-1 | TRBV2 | CASSANNRVDTEAFF
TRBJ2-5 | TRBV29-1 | CSVAWRHDSQETQYF
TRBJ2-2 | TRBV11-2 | CASSYTRLPTAGELFF
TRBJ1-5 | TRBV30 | CAWTPSGNQPQHF
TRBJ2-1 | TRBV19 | CASSIGQGWRNEQFF
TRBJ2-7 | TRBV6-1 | CASSVAVQYF
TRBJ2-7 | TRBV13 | CASSSTVAYEQYF